Listed here is a single TCR beta chain. Its antigen is unidentified. Some clones are missing from TCRdb's copy, which holds only in-frame ones; the method was immunoSEQ multiplex PCR. The profile shows 90,000 to 120,000 clones, 90% to 95% of them singletons. This sample is part of a study of T cell responses to AZD1222 COVID-19 vaccine. Study results and caveats: Clonal diversity was possibly underestimated; the donors were predominantly white British and more often female. Baseline testing showed seropositivity in only a handful of AZD1222 recipients. Spike was spanned by vaccine-associated CD4 TCRs, which were dominant at 160-218 and 743-854. Close to half of all spike-specific TCRs reportedly target regions of the variants that are unmutated.

The sample in question was peripheral blood, obtained 28 days after the second AZD1222 dose. This clonotype was sampled from an adult who received the AZD1222 COVID-19 vaccine.

The CDR3 DNA reads as TGCGCCAGCTCGGACGCCTCCTCTGGAAACACCATATATTTT. Translation gives CASSDASSGNTIYF. V and J are TRBV5-1 and TRBJ1-3; no clear D gene. With 7 bases removed from V and 0 bases from J, the gap between germline ends came to 11 bases. This CDR3 is 14 amino acids long. The germline V gene encodes CDR1 SGHRS and CDR2 YFSETQ.